This paragraph covers one TCR beta chain sequence. Its antigen remains undetermined. Base qualities are not recorded, but no much larger clone differs from it by a single base. This sample was included in a study of CD8 T cells in ankylosing spondylitis (TCRdb year 2017). Study-wide context: The study set out to find disease-linked TCR variants by profiling T cell receptor beta repertoires in ankylosing spondylitis patients and healthy donors. Samples of peripheral blood were taken, and for ankylosing spondylitis patients, synovial fluid was collected as well. The whole study cohort included over 85 healthy donors and under 30 ankylosing spondylitis patients. Broader findings and caveats from the paper: Blood from ankylosing spondylitis patients appeared to be characterized by a TCR beta motif made up of about 8 highly homologous amino acid variants. The disease-linked clones were reported as significantly enriched in matched synovial fluid samples from ankylosing spondylitis patients. Some of the motif variants had been reported before in the synovial fluid and blood of reactive arthritis patients, a finding that suggests common disease-initiation mechanisms. A CD8+ phenotype was shown by the disease-linked clones, which were found at relatively low frequencies in peripheral blood.

The junction carries 16 bases between V and J, which are trimmed by 3 bases and 1 base respectively. The CDR1 and CDR2 encoded by the germline V gene are SGHTA and FQGTGA. From its cysteine to its phenylalanine, the CDR3 spans 17 amino acids. Only CDR3 DNA remains: 51 bases, in frame from the first base. Reads for this sample came from an Illumina HiSeq 2500. Quantitative 5'-RACE with molecular barcodes was the method used to prepare the TCR beta libraries. Regarding the original processing steps: Disease-linked TCR variants were identified with a new computational method built on a probabilistic model of VDJ rearrangement. TCRdb applied fastp at Q25 and MiXCR to the public reads, then kept only in-frame beta chains. When rows share a CDR3 protein, they turn into one entry using the most common DNA and genes. What appears here as the V and J calls and clone size reflects TCRdb's work, not the paper's. In all, the sample holds about 320,000 distinct CDR3 sequences, and 11% of those were seen once. Of the sample, about 10% falls within the top ten clones.

The sequencing input was blood, either unsorted or a sorted T cell fraction (not recorded which). The rearranged chain carries TRBV7-3 and TRBJ2-1; no confident D gene assignment can be made. The clonotype was recovered from a female donor with ankylosing spondylitis or in good health (not recorded which). The CDR3 in this case is CASSLIPSPTSYNEQFF. DNA sequence: TGTGCCAGCAGCTTGATCCCCAGCCCTACGTCCTACAATGAGCAGTTCTTC.